A selection of T cell receptor beta chains follows, all from one sample in a study of OX40 agonist ivuxolimab in advanced cancers. The table came from immunoSEQ multiplex PCR; TCRdb's copy has only in-frame clones and leaves some out. The table shows some 52,000 clones, with roughly 88% occurring only once. The sequencing here drew on CD4+ or CD8+ T cells sorted from blood, taken in a trial of the OX40 agonist ivuxolimab. Receptor source: an adult with an advanced solid tumor such as melanoma, head and neck, liver or kidney cancer. Each CDR3 is given with its conserved first and last residue. A D gene is named only where the DNA matches it firmly. Expanded clones get a size class; other rows say once, few or many, or leave the size out.

size: few
V: TRBV5-1
D: TRBD2
J: TRBJ2-7
CDR3: CASSLGSSGAYEQYF
DNA: TGCGCCAGCAGCTTGGGTTCTAGCGGTGCCTACGAGCAGTACTTC

size: -
V: TRBV27
D: TRBD1
J: TRBJ1-1
CDR3: CASSLSYRGPGTEAFF
DNA: TGTGCCAGCAGTTTATCTTACAGGGGGCCAGGGACTGAAGCTTTCTTT

size: -
V: TRBV2
D: -
J: TRBJ1-2
CDR3: CASTSEGANYGYTF
DNA: TGTGCCAGCACTTCGGAGGGGGCTAACTATGGCTACACCTTC

size: -
V: TRBV7-9
D: TRBD2
J: TRBJ2-5
CDR3: CASSLEAPGGRRETQYF
DNA: TGTGCCAGCAGCTTAGAGGCGCCGGGGGGGAGGAGAGAGACCCAGTACTTC

size: -
V: TRBV18
D: -
J: TRBJ1-1
CDR3: CASSPVPGGMNTEAFF
DNA: TGTGCCAGCTCACCTGTCCCGGGGGGCATGAACACTGAAGCTTTCTTT

size: -
V: TRBV10-3
D: TRBD2
J: TRBJ2-1
CDR3: CAISVPPAGASNEQFF
DNA: TGTGCCATCAGTGTACCCCCAGCGGGAGCGAGTAATGAGCAGTTCTTC

size: -
V: TRBV6-5
D: TRBD2
J: TRBJ2-3
CDR3: CASRGSGAAGAQYF
DNA: TGTGCCAGCAGGGGAAGCGGGGCCGCGGGGGCGCAGTATTTT

size: -
V: TRBV7-8
D: -
J: TRBJ2-3
CDR3: CASSPWNTDTQYF
DNA: TGTGCCAGCAGCCCGTGGAACACAGATACGCAGTATTTT

size: few
V: TRBV5-1
D: TRBD2
J: TRBJ2-1
CDR3: CASSLASGEGEQFF
DNA: TGCGCCAGCAGCTTGGCTAGCGGGGAAGGTGAGCAGTTCTTC

size: -
V: TRBV5-4
D: TRBD2
J: TRBJ2-3
CDR3: CASSQTSSLDTDTQYF
DNA: TGTGCCAGCAGCCAGACTAGCTCCCTTGACACAGATACGCAGTATTTT

size: once
V: TRBV5-1
D: -
J: TRBJ1-6
CDR3: CASSSSSYNSPLHF
DNA: TGCGCCAGCAGCAGTAGCTCCTATAATTCACCCCTCCACTTT

size: -
V: TRBV7-9
D: -
J: TRBJ2-3
CDR3: CASSLVVRGPDTQYF
DNA: TGTGCCAGCAGCTTAGTTGTAAGGGGCCCAGATACGCAGTATTTT

size: -
V: TRBV2
D: -
J: TRBJ2-1
CDR3: CASSEREGSYNEQFF
DNA: TGTGCCAGCAGTGAAAGGGAAGGCTCCTACAATGAGCAGTTCTTC

size: -
V: TRBV6-5
D: TRBD2
J: TRBJ2-5
CDR3: CASSYGGSDQETQYF
DNA: TGTGCCAGCAGTTACGGCGGGAGCGACCAAGAGACCCAGTACTTC

size: -
V: TRBV19
D: TRBD2
J: TRBJ2-3
CDR3: CASSPSGGASSTDTQYF
DNA: TGTGCCAGTAGCCCTAGCGGGGGGGCTTCTAGCACAGATACGCAGTATTTT

size: once
V: TRBV5-1
D: -
J: TRBJ1-5
CDR3: CASRPDSSNQPQHF
DNA: TGCGCCAGCAGACCCGACAGCAGCAATCAGCCCCAGCATTTT

size: -
V: TRBV5-1
D: TRBD2
J: TRBJ2-3
CDR3: CASSSGLAGGSDTQYF
DNA: TGCGCCAGCAGCTCAGGACTAGCGGGAGGGTCAGATACGCAGTATTTT

size: -
V: TRBV5-4
D: TRBD1
J: TRBJ1-2
CDR3: CASSTRDRGVNYGYTF
DNA: TGTGCCAGCAGCACCCGGGACAGGGGCGTTAACTATGGCTACACCTTC

size: -
V: TRBV27
D: -
J: TRBJ1-1
CDR3: CASGGMGTEAFF
DNA: TGTGCCAGCGGGGGGATGGGGACTGAAGCTTTCTTT

size: -
V: TRBV29-1
D: TRBD2
J: TRBJ2-7
CDR3: CSVEGWGGRSYEQYF
DNA: TGCAGCGTTGAAGGGTGGGGGGGGAGATCTTACGAGCAGTACTTC

size: -
V: TRBV5-6
D: -
J: TRBJ1-1
CDR3: CASSLPTVRTEAFF
DNA: TGTGCCAGCAGCTTGCCGACAGTTAGGACTGAAGCTTTCTTT

size: -
V: TRBV6-5
D: TRBD2
J: TRBJ2-5
CDR3: CASSGTSRPETQYF
DNA: TGTGCCAGCAGCGGGACTAGCAGACCAGAGACCCAGTACTTC

size: -
V: TRBV12-5
D: -
J: TRBJ2-3
CDR3: CASGPSQRPDTQYF
DNA: TGTGCTAGTGGTCCCTCACAGCGACCAGATACGCAGTATTTT

size: -
V: TRBV2
D: TRBD1
J: TRBJ1-2
CDR3: CASSVGQGRRGYGYTF
DNA: TGTGCCAGCAGTGTAGGACAGGGGCGACGCGGTTATGGCTACACCTTC

size: -
V: TRBV19
D: -
J: TRBJ1-1
CDR3: CASSARVNTEAFF
DNA: TGTGCCAGTAGTGCCAGGGTGAACACTGAAGCTTTCTTT

size: -
V: TRBV7-9
D: -
J: TRBJ2-6
CDR3: CASRLAGLKTGANVLTF
DNA: TGTGCCAGCAGGCTTGCTGGGCTTAAAACTGGGGCCAACGTCCTGACTTTC

size: -
V: TRBV19
D: TRBD2
J: TRBJ2-2
CDR3: CASIPPPGLAGGSNTGELFF
DNA: TGTGCCAGTATTCCCCCGCCGGGACTAGCGGGGGGGTCGAACACCGGGGAGCTGTTTTTT

size: -
V: TRBV19
D: -
J: TRBJ2-1
CDR3: CAGSRSSGDEQFF
DNA: TGTGCCGGTAGTAGAAGTTCCGGGGATGAGCAGTTCTTC

size: -
V: TRBV5-4
D: -
J: TRBJ2-5
CDR3: CASSSGTVGETQYF
DNA: TGTGCCAGCAGCTCGGGGACTGTGGGAGAGACCCAGTACTTC

size: once
V: TRBV27
D: TRBD2
J: TRBJ2-7
CDR3: CASSLLGGDYEQYF
DNA: TGTGCCAGCAGTTTACTGGGAGGGGACTACGAGCAGTACTTC

size: -
V: TRBV7-9
D: -
J: TRBJ1-1
CDR3: CASSSYSGAGSRTEAFF
DNA: TGTGCCAGCAGTTCTTACTCCGGGGCAGGGAGTAGGACTGAAGCTTTCTTT

size: -
V: TRBV28
D: TRBD1
J: TRBJ2-2
CDR3: CASSSAGQENTGELFF
DNA: TGTGCCAGCAGCTCCGCCGGACAGGAGAACACCGGGGAGCTGTTTTTT

size: -
V: TRBV28
D: -
J: TRBJ2-7
CDR3: CASSLLDEQYF
DNA: TGTGCCAGCAGCCTCCTCGACGAGCAGTACTTC

size: -
V: TRBV15
D: TRBD1
J: TRBJ2-7
CDR3: CATSSATGGYEQYF
DNA: TGTGCCACCAGCAGCGCTACAGGGGGCTACGAGCAGTACTTC